The rows below give T cell receptor beta chains drawn from one sample of a study of identifying expanded T cells in peripheral blood. TCRdb's copy holds only in-frame clones and misses some; the assay was immunoSEQ multiplex PCR. The sample has some 93,000 clones; around 90% are singletons. The sequenced sample consisted of blood. Source of these receptors: a person between 18 and 70 years old in good health. Both conserved end residues are trimmed from each CDR3.

TRBV5-4,TRBJ1-4,ASSRGTGEKLF
TRBV11-2,TRBJ1-1,ASSLGGTNTEAF
TRBV6-5,TRBJ1-2,ASTGAGSPLGYT
TRBV11-3,TRBJ2-5,ASSLVRERETQY
TRBV5-1,TRBJ1-2,ASSFGQNSYGYT
TRBV5-1,TRBJ2-3,ASSLGYTLDTQY
TRBV2,TRBJ2-7,ASRLDRGSYEQY
TRBV5-1,TRBJ2-2,ASSSQGSGELF
TRBV7-6,TRBJ1-1,ASSFSGRNTEAF
TRBV27,TRBJ1-2,ASSLRGGYGYT
TRBV2,TRBJ1-5,ASRAPLGQPQH
TRBV4-2,TRBJ1-6,ASSQELRGLNSPLH
TRBV4-1,TRBJ2-2,ASNSLGAVTGELF
TRBV7-2,TRBJ2-7,ASSFPQTYEQY
TRBV4-1,TRBJ2-7,ASSQPQGQEDPYEQY
TRBV13,TRBJ2-1,ASSPRLAGGYNEQF
TRBV5-1,TRBJ2-1,ASSPPGLAGINEQF
TRBV7-9,TRBJ2-2,ASSLIGQIGAGELF
TRBV6-1,TRBJ1-5,ASSEGPGQVGPYSNQPQH